This TCR beta chain was observed in a study of blood T cell repertoires in COVID-19. About the research overall: Specimens from acute and convalescent COVID-19 originated in the United States, Italy and Spain. PBMCs, B-cell-depleted T cells, or T cells were the source of the cDNA or gDNA that made up the material.

Original handling: Estimation of nucleated cell counts relied on the amplification of reference gene primers. The data were produced by immunoSEQ multiplex PCR, yet TCRdb's version contains in-frame clones alone and is incomplete. D and trimming were read from the DNA, whereas the V and J calls and clone size are those reported in that table. The table shows some 230,000 clones, with approximately 83% occurring only once. V lost 3 bases and J 9 bases, leaving 21 bases between the germline ends. The CDR3 has 16 amino acids. From germline, CDR1 is MNHNS and CDR2 SASEGT. Sample: peripheral blood. This clonotype originated in a woman in her 50s with acute or convalescent COVID-19. This rearrangement joins TRBV6-1 to TRBJ2-1; D gene ambiguous. CDR3 sequence (DNA): TGTGCCAGCAGTGATCGGTCGATTTCCCAACTCCCTGAGCAGTTCTTC. Its protein is CASSDRSISQLPEQFF.